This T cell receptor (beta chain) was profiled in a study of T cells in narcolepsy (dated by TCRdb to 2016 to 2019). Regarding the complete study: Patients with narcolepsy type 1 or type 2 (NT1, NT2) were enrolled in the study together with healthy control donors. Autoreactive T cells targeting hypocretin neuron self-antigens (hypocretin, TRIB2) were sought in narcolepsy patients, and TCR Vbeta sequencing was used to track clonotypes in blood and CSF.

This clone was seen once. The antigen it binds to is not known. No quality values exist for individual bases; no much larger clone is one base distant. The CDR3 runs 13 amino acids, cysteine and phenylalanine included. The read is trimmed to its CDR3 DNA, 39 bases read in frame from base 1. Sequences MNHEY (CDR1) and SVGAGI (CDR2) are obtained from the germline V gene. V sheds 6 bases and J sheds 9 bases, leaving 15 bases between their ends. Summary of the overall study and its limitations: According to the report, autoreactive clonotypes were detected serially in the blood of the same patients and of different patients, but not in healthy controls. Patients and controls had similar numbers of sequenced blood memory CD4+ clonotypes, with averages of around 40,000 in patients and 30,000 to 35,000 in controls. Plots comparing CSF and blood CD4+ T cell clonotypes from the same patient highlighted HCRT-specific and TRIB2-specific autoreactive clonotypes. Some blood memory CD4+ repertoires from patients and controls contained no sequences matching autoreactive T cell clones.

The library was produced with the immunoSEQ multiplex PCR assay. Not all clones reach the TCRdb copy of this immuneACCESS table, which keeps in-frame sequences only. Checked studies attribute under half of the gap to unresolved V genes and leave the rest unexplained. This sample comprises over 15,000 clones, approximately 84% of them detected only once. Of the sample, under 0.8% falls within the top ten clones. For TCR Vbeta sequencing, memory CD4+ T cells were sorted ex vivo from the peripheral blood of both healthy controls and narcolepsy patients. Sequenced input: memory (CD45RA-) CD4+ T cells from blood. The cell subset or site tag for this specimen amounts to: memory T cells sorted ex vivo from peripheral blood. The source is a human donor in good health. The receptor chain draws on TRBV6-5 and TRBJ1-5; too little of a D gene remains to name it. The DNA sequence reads TGTGCCAGCAGCAGAGACGGCCTCGGGCCCCAGCATTTT. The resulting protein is CASSRDGLGPQHF.